This TCR beta chain was sequenced for a study of OX40 agonist ivuxolimab in advanced cancers. The wider study: Patients assigned to dose escalation were diagnosed with hepatocellular carcinoma, melanoma, renal cell or head and neck cancer.

Some clones are missing from TCRdb's copy, which holds only in-frame ones; the method was immunoSEQ multiplex PCR. The sample contains fewer than 85,000 clones, roughly 90% of which appear only once. General study findings and limits: The authors also found low normalized T-cell clonal expansion in some nonresponders. Clonal expansion among partial responders at 0.1-3.0 mg/kg ranked near the lowest.

Germline V lookup: CDR1 MNHNS, CDR2 SASEGT. This CDR3 comprises 14 residues. V lost 2 bases and J 5 bases, leaving 12 bases between the germline ends. As for this clone: Antigen unknown.

Blood sampling was done at baseline, cycle 4 day 1, and cycle 7 day 1. Sequencing used CD4+ or CD8+ T cells sorted from blood, obtained in a trial of the OX40 agonist ivuxolimab. This chain connects TRBV6-1 to TRBJ1-1, with D possibly matching TRBD1 (5 bases). The clonotype originates from an adult with an advanced solid tumor such as melanoma, head and neck, liver or kidney cancer. For the CDR3, the DNA is TGTGCCAGCAGTGAACTGGGAGCAGGGACTGAAGCTTTCTTT. Protein product: CASSELGAGTEAFF.